This TCR beta chain was captured in a study of spatial heterogeneity in lung cancer. Across the study: Compared with alpha-chain sequences, beta-chain sequences were consistently detected in greater numbers. General study points: The study found that expanded intratumoral alpha and beta TCR counts tracked tumor mutation counts.

Documented time point: sample taken at primary tumor resection. The authors sequenced whole RNA from tumor, nontumor lung or frozen PBMC without sorting. The germline V and J ends were trimmed by 5 bases and 1 base, with 15 bases remaining between them. In germline, CDR1 is SGHTA, CDR2 FQGNSA. There are 16 residues in the CDR3. This clonotype is classed as medium-sized. Its antigen remains unidentified. Since the library was made to target alpha chains, this beta chain is a stray read and its abundance is not meaningful. Every TCR cDNA molecule bore a unique molecular identifier. Each CDR3 protein is one row after TCRdb ran MiXCR on the 5' RACE reads. The table records 5,000 to 7,000 distinct CDR3 sequences, approximately 14% of them present only once.

The clonotype comes from a male donor with early-stage non-small cell lung cancer. The chain joins TRBV7-2 to TRBJ2-4; D gene uncertain. The sequencing here drew on lung tumor tissue, taken at surgery. In DNA form, the CDR3 reads TGTGCCAGCAGCAAGGTCGGACCTTTTGCCAAAAACATTCAGTACTTC. Translation: CASSKVGPFAKNIQYF.